Below are 13 T cell receptor beta chains sequenced from a single sample in a study of cytomegalovirus exposure and HLA in healthy donors. Method: immunoSEQ multiplex PCR; TCRdb's copy keeps in-frame clones and lacks some. The sample lists fewer than 140,000 clones; about 88% were seen once. The material sequenced was PBMCs. The receptor set was obtained from a woman under 30 in good health and CMV-seropositive.

This chain joins TRBV5-4 and TRBJ2-1; 7 nucleotides align to TRBD2. CDR3 length: 16 amino acids. V gave up 2 bases and J gave up 1 base; unmatched junction bases: 6. The germline V gene has CDR1 SGHNT and CDR2 YYREEE (reference sequence). CDR3 sequence reads: CASSFPSGESYNEQFF. CDR3 bases: TGTGCCAGCAGCTTTCCCAGCGGGGAATCCTACAATGAGCAGTTCTTC. The full variable domain, its missing parts supplied by reference TRBV5-4 and TRBJ2-1, is ETGVTQSPTHLIKTRGQQVTLRCSSQSGHNTVSWYQQALGQGPQFIFQYYREEENGRGNFPPRFSGLQFPNYSSELNVNALELDDSALYLCASSFPSGESYNEQFFGPGTRLTVL.

This clone has just a few counts. This sequence joins TRBV6-5 and TRBJ1-6, with TRBD1 matching over 7 bases. With V trimmed by 5 bases and J by 8 bases, 9 bases remained unmatched. CDR1 and CDR2 (germline): MNHEY, SVGAGI. The CDR3 consists of 15 residues. CDR3 sequence reads: CASSADRAGHSPLHF. CDR3 coding DNA: TGTGCCAGCAGTGCAGACAGGGCGGGTCATTCACCCCTCCACTTT.

The chain combines TRBV6-4 with TRBJ1-2; D call uncertain. The CDR3 totals 14 residues. Trimming shortened V by 2 bases and J by 7 bases, and 14 bases separated the two germline ends. Germline V lookup: CDR1 MRHNA, CDR2 SNTAGT. In DNA form, the CDR3 reads TGTGCCAGCAGTGACAGCGCGGGGTCTGGTGGCTACACCTTC. Protein: CASSDSAGSGGYTF.

This chain uses TRBV19 with TRBJ1-3; D may be TRBD1 (6 bases). Trimming stripped 5 bases from V and 0 bases from J, with 11 bases between. This CDR3 is 15 amino acids long. The V gene's germline CDR1 is LNHDA and CDR2 SQIVND (reference sequence). DNA of the CDR3: TGTGCCAGTAGTCCAAGGACAGACTCTGGAAACACCATATATTTT. It is translated as CASSPRTDSGNTIYF.

This sequence joins TRBV4-1 and TRBJ2-6, with D perhaps TRBD1 (6 bases). Germline V CDR1 and CDR2: MGHRA, YSYEKL. This CDR3 contains 17 residues. The V gene lost 1 base and the J gene lost 3 bases, with 13 bases spanning the gap. CDR3 loop: CASSQVDSSRGANVLTF. CDR3 bases: TGCGCCAGCAGCCAAGTGGACAGTTCTCGTGGGGCCAACGTCCTGACTTTC.

The chain carries TRBV9 and TRBJ1-1; possibly TRBD1 for D (5 bases). V was cut by 0 bases and J by 5 bases, with 14 bases left in between. CDR1 and CDR2 (germline): SGDLS, YYNGEE. This CDR3 has 15 amino acids. CDR3 region: CASSVGGGPGTEAFF. DNA for the CDR3: TGTGCCAGCAGCGTAGGAGGAGGGCCAGGGACTGAAGCTTTCTTT.

The V and J genes are TRBV19 and TRBJ1-5; 10 bases line up with TRBD1. Germline V gene lookup returns CDR1 LNHDA and CDR2 SQIVND (reference sequence). The J segment lost 3 bases and the V segment lost 4 bases, leaving 6 bases of the junction unmatched. The CDR3 has 16 residues. CDR3 region: CASSTRTGGNNQPQHF. In DNA, the CDR3 is TGTGCCAGTAGTACGAGGACAGGGGGAAACAATCAGCCCCAGCATTTT.

This clone was detected only once. CDR3 sequence reads: CSVFGGQRKVREQFF. DNA of the CDR3: TGCAGCGTTTTTGGGGGACAGAGAAAGGTCCGTGAGCAGTTCTTC. This chain links TRBV29-1 with TRBJ2-1, with 7 positions matching TRBD1. The CDR3 length is 15 residues. The V gene's germline CDR1 is SQVTM and CDR2 ANQGSEA. The ends lost 5 bases at V and 9 bases at J; junction bases unmatched: 16.

This clone was recorded once. J is TRBJ2-1 and V is TRBV6-1, with TRBD2 identical over 10 bases. The CDR3 has 15 amino acids. Unmatched junction bases numbered 12, after V lost 10 bases and J lost 6 bases. The germline CDR1 and CDR2 sequences are MNHNS and SASEGT. The CDR3 sequence is CANGFRSGGGNEQFF. DNA of the CDR3: TGTGCCAACGGGTTTAGAAGCGGGGGGGGCAATGAGCAGTTCTTC.

The table lists this clone with a count of one. The rearrangement links TRBV7-6 to TRBJ1-3, with 10 bases fitting TRBD1. Trimming took 5 bases from V and 1 from J; bases not matched to a gene: 8. This CDR3 contains 17 residues. Germline assignment: CDR1 SGHVS and CDR2 FNYEAQ. CDR3 coding DNA: TGTGCCAGCAGCGGATTCCGGGACAGGGGTTCTGGAAACACCATATATTTT. Encoded protein: CASSGFRDRGSGNTIYF. Drawing the rest from reference TRBV7-6 and TRBJ1-3, the complete variable domain is GAGVSQSPRYKVTKRGQDVALRCDPISGHVSLYWYRQALGQGPEFLTYFNYEAQQDKSGLPNDRFSAERPEGSISTLTIQRTEQRDSAMYRCASSGFRDRGSGNTIYFGEGSWLTVV.

This clone was recorded once. The V and J genes are TRBV15 and TRBJ1-3; D gene ambiguous. Trimming removed 2 bases from V and 0 bases from J, with 8 bases in between. The CDR3 loop spans 15 amino acids. The germline V gene has CDR1 LNHNV and CDR2 YYDKDF (reference sequence). The CDR3 spells CATSRQVFSGNTIYF. Here the CDR3 DNA reads TGTGCCACCAGCAGACAGGTTTTCTCTGGAAACACCATATATTTT.

This clone was observed once. This chain links TRBV27 with TRBJ1-1; maybe TRBD1 (6 bases). CDR1 and CDR2 from the germline V gene are MNHEY and SMNVEV (reference sequence). The V gene lost 5 bases and the J gene lost 2 bases, with 21 bases spanning the gap. There are 17 residues in the CDR3. The CDR3 DNA reads as TGTGCCAGCAGTCCCCCCCGGACAGTTCTTGGAAACACTGAAGCTTTCTTT. Amino acids: CASSPPRTVLGNTEAFF.

The gene calls are TRBV5-4 and TRBJ2-3, with D possibly TRBD2 on 6 matching bases. CDR1 is SGHNT, CDR2 YYREEE, per germline (reference sequence). Deletions cut 3 bases from V and 4 bases from J, with 15 bases between. This CDR3 is 15 amino acids long. In DNA form, the CDR3 reads TGTGCCAGCAGCTCTAAGACTAGGGAGGCAGATACGCAGTATTTT. This gives the protein CASSSKTREADTQYF.